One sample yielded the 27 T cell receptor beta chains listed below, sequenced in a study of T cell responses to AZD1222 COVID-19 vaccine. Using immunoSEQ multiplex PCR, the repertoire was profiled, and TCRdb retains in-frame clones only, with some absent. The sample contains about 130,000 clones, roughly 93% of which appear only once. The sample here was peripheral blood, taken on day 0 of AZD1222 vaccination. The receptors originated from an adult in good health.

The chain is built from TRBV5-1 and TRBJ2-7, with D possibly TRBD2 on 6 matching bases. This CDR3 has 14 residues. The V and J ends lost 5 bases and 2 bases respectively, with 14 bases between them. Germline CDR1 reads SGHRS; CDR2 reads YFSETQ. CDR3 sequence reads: CASRLGTGAYEQYF. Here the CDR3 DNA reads TGCGCCAGCAGACTCGGGACGGGGGCCTACGAGCAGTACTTC.

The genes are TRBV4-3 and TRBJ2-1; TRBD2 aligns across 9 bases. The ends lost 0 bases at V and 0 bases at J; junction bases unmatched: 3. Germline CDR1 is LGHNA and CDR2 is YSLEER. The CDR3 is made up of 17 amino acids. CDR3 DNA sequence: TGCGCCAGCAGCCAAGATGGGCGGGAGGGCTCCTACAATGAGCAGTTCTTC. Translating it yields CASSQDGREGSYNEQFF.

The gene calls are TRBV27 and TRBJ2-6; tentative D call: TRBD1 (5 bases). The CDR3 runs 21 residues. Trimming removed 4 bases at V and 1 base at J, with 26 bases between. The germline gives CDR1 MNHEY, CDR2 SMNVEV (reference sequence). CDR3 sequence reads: CASSSQKVASREFSGANVLTF. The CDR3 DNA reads TGTGCCAGCAGTTCACAAAAAGTGGCCAGCAGGGAATTTTCTGGGGCCAACGTCCTGACTTTC.

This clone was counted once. The CDR3 DNA is TGTGCCAGCAGCTTAGCCAGCGGGAGGGTCGTCGGGGAGCTGTTTTTT. Its translation: CASSLASGRVVGELFF. This sequence joins TRBV7-2 and TRBJ2-2; TRBD2 agrees at 10 bases. The CDR3 runs 16 residues. Germline loops: CDR1 SGHTA, CDR2 FQGNSA. V lost 0 bases to trimming and J lost 7 bases; unmatched junction nucleotides: 5.

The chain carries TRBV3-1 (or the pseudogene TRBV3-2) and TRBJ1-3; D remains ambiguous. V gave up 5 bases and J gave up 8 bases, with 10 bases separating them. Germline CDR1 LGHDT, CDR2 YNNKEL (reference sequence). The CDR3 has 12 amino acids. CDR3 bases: TGTGCCAGCAGCTCCAGCGGGGACACCATATATTTT. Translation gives CASSSSGDTIYF.

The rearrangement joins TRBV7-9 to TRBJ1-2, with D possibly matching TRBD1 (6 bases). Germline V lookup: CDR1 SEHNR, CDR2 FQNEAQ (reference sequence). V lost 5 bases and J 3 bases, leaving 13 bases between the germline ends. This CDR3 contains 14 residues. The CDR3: CASSPTDSHYGYTF. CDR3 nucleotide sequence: TGTGCCAGCAGCCCGACGGACAGCCACTATGGCTACACCTTC.

The CDR3 region is CASSWAANYEQYF. In nucleotides, the CDR3 is TGTGCCAGCAGCTGGGCAGCAAACTACGAGCAGTACTTC. This chain links TRBV9 with TRBJ2-7; D gene unclear. Trimming cost V 4 bases and J 3 bases, with 11 bases left between them. Germline loops: CDR1 SGDLS, CDR2 YYNGEE. This CDR3 is 13 amino acids long. The full variable domain, with the rest looked up from reference TRBV9 and TRBJ2-7, is DSGVTQTPKHLITATGQRVTLRCSPRSGDLSVYWYQQSLDQGLQFLIQYYNGEERAKGNILERFSAQQFPDLHSELNLSSLELGDSALYFCASSWAANYEQYFGPGTRLTVT.

The CDR3 sequence is CASGQGLAESSYNEQFF. The CDR3 DNA is TGTGCTAGTGGCCAGGGACTAGCGGAGAGCTCCTACAATGAGCAGTTCTTC. V and J are TRBV12-5 and TRBJ2-1; 11 nucleotides agree with TRBD2. Germline V gives CDR1 LGHNT, CDR2 FRNRAP. There are 17 residues in the CDR3. V lost 6 bases to trimming and J lost 0 bases; unmatched junction nucleotides: 7.

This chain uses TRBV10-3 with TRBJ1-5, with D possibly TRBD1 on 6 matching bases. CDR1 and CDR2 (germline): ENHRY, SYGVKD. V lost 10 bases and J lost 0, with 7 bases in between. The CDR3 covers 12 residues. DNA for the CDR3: TGTGCCACACAGGGTAGCAATCAGCCCCAGCATTTT. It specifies CATQGSNQPQHF.

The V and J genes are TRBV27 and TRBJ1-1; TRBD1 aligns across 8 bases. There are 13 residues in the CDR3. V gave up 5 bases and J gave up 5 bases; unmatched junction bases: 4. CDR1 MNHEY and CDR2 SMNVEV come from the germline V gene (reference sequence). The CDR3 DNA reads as TGTGCCAGCAGTCCCACAGGGGGAACTGAAGCTTTCTTT. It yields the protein CASSPTGGTEAFF.

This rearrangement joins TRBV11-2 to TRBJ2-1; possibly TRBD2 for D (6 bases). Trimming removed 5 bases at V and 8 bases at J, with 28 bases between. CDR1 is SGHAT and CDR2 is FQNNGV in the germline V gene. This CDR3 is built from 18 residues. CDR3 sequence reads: CASSPDPTSRGGFDEQFF. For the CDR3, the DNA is TGTGCCAGCAGCCCTGATCCTACTAGTCGGGGAGGTTTCGATGAGCAGTTCTTC.

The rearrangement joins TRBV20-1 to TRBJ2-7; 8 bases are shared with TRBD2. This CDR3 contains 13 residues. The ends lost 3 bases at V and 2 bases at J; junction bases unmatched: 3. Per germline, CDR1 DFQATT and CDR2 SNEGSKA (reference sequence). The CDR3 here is CSASTSGPYEQYF. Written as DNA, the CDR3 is TGCAGTGCTAGTACTAGCGGTCCCTACGAGCAGTACTTC.

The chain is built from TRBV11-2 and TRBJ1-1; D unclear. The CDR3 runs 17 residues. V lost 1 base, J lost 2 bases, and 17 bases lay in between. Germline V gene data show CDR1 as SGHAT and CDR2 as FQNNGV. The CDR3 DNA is TGTGCCAGCAGCTTAGGCCGGCGGGTCACGGCAAACACTGAAGCTTTCTTT. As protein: CASSLGRRVTANTEAFF.

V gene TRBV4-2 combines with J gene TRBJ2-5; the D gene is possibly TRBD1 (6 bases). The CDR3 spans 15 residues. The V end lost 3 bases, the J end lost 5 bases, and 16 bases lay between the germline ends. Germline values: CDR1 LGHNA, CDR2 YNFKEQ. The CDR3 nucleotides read TGTGCCAGCAGCCAGGGCAGGGGAGATTCGGAGACCCAGTACTTC. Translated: CASSQGRGDSETQYF.

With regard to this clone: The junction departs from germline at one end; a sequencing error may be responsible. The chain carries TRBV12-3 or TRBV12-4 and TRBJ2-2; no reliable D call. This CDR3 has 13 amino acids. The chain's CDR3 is CASSLGNPGELFF. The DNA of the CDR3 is TGTGCCAGCAGTTTAGGGAACCCCGGGGAGCTGTTTTTT.

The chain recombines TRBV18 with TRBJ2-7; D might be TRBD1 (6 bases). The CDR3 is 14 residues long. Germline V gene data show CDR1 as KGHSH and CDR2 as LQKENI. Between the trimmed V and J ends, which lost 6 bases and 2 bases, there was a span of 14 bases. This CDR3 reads CASSPDRSTYEQYF. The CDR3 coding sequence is TGTGCCAGCTCGCCAGACAGGAGTACCTACGAGCAGTACTTC.

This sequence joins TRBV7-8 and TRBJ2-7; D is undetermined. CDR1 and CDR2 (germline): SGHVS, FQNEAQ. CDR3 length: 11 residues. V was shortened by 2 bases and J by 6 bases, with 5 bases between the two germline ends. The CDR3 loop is CASSLSVEQYF. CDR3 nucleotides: TGTGCCAGCAGCTTATCCGTCGAGCAGTACTTC.

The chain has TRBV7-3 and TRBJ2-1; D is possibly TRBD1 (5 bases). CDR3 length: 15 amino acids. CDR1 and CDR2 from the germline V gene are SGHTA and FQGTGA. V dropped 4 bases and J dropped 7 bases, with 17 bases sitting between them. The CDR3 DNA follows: TGTGCCAGCAGCTCGGAAGGCAGGGCTATTAATGAGCAGTTCTTC. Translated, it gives CASSSEGRAINEQFF. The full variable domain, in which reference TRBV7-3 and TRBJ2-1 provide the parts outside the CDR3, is GAGVSQTPSNKVTEKGKYVELRCDPISGHTALYWYRQSLGQGPEFLIYFQGTGAADDSGLPNDRFFAVRPEGSVSTLKIQRTERGDSAVYLCASSSEGRAINEQFFGPGTRLTVL.

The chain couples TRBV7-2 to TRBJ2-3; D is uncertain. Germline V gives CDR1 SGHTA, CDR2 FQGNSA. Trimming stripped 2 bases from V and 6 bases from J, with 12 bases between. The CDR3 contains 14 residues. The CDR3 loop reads CASSLNSVGDTQYF. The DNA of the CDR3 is TGTGCCAGCAGCTTAAACTCGGTGGGTGATACGCAGTATTTT. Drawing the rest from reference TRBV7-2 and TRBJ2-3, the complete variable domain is GAGVSQSPSNKVTEKGKDVELRCDPISGHTALYWYRQSLGQGLEFLIYFQGNSAPDKSGLPSDRFSAERTGGSVSTLTIQRTQQEDSAVYLCASSLNSVGDTQYFGPGTRLTVL.

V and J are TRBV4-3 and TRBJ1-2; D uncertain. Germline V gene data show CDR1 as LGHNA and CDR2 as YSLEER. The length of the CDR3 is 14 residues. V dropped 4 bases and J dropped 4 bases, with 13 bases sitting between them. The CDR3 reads CASSLSLRGYGYTF. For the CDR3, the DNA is TGCGCCAGCAGCCTTTCTCTCCGAGGCTATGGCTACACCTTC.

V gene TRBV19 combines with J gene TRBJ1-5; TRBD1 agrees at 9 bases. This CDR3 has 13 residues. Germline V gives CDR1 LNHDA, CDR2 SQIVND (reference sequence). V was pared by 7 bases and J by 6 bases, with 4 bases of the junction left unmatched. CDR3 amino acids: CASNPDRGQPQHF. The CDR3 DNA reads TGTGCCAGTAACCCGGACAGGGGTCAGCCCCAGCATTTT.

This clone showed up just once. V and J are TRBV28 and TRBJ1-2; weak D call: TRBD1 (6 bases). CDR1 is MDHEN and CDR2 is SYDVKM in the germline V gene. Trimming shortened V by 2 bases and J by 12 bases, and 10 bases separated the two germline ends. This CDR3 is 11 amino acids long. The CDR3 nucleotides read TGTGCCAGCAGTTTAAACAGGGTTAACACCTTC. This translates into CASSLNRVNTF.

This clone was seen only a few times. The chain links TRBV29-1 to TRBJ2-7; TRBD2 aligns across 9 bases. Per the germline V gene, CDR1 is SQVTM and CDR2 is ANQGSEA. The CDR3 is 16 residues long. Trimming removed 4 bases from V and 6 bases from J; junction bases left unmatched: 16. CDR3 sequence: CSVVLPGTSRSPEQYF. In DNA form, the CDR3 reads TGCAGCGTTGTCCTGCCCGGGACTAGCCGGTCTCCCGAGCAGTACTTC.

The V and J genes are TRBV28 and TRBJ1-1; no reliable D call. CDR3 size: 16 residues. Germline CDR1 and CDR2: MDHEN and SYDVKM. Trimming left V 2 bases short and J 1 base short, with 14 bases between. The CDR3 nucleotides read TGTGCCAGCAGTTTAATTGGTTTTGGAGAGAACACTGAAGCTTTCTTT. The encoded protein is CASSLIGFGENTEAFF. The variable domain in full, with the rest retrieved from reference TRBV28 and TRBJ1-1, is DVKVTQSSRYLVKRTGEKVFLECVQDMDHENMFWYRQDPGLGLRLIYFSYDVKMKEKGDIPEGYSVSREKKERFSLILESASTNQTSMYLCASSLIGFGENTEAFFGQGTRLTVV.

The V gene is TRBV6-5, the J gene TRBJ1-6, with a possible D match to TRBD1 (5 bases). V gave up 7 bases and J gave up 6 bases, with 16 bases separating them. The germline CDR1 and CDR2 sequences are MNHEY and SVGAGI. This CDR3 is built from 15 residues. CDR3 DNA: TGTGCCAGCACCATGGGGGGGAACACTAATTCACCCCTCCACTTT. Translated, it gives CASTMGGNTNSPLHF.

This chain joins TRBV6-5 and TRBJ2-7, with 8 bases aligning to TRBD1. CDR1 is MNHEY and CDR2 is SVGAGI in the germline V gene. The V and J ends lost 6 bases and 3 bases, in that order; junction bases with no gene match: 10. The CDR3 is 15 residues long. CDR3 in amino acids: CASSLAGTGYYEQYF. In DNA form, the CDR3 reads TGTGCCAGCAGCCTAGCCGGGACAGGATACTACGAGCAGTACTTC.

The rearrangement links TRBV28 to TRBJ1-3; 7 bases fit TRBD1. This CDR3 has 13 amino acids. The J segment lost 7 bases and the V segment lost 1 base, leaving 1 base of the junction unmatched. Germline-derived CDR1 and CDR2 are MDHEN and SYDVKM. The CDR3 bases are TGTGCCAGCAGTTTATCCAGGGGGAACACCATATATTTT. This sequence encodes CASSLSRGNTIYF.